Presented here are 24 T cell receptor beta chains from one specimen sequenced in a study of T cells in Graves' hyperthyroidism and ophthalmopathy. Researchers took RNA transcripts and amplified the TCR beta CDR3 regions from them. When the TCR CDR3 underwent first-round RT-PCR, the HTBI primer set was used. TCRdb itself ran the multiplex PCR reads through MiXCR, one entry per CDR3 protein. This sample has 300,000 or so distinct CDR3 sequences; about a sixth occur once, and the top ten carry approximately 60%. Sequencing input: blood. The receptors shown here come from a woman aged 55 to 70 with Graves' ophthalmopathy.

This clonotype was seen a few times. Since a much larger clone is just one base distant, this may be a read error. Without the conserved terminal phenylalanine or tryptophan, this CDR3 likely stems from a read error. This CDR3 is CASSLTGGDLYEQYL. Here the CDR3 DNA reads TGTGCCAGCAGCCTAACCGGCGGGGACCTGTACGAGCAGTACCTC. The chain combines TRBV3-1 with TRBJ2-7; perhaps TRBD2 as D (6 bases). CDR1 and CDR2 (germline): LGHDT, YNNKEL (reference sequence). The CDR3 sequence is 15 residues long. V shed 4 bases and J shed 4 bases, with 17 bases lying between them.

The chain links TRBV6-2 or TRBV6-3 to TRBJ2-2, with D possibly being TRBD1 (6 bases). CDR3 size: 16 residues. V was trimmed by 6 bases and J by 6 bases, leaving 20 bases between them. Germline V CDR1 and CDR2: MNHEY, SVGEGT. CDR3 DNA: TGTGCCAGCAGCCGAAGGTTGGCAGGGGATTCCGGGGAGCTGTTTTTT. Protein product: CASSRRLAGDSGELFF.

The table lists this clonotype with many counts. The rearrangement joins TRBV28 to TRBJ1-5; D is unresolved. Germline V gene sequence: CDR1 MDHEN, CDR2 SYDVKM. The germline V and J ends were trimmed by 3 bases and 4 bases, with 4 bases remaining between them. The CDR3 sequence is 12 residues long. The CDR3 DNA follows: TGTGCCAGCAGTTTCGGGAATCAGCCCCAGCATTTT. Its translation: CASSFGNQPQHF. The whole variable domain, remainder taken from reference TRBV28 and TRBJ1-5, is DVKVTQSSRYLVKRTGEKVFLECVQDMDHENMFWYRQDPGLGLRLIYFSYDVKMKEKGDIPEGYSVSREKKERFSLILESASTNQTSMYLCASSFGNQPQHFGDGTRLSIL.

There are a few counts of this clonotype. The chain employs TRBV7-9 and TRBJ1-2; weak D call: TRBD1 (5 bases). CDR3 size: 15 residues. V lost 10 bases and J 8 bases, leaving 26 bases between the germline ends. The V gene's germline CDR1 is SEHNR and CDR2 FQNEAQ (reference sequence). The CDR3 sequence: CATRMGGNQGHGYTF. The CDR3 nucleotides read TGTGCCACCCGGATGGGGGGAAATCAAGGGCACGGCTACACCTTC.

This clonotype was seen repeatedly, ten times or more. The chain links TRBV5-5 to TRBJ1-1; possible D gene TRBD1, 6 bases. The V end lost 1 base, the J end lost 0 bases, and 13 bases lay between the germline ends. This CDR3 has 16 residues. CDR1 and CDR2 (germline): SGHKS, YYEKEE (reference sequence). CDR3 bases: TGTGCCAGCAGCTTGCGGCAGGGGATAATGAACACTGAAGCTTTCTTT. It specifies CASSLRQGIMNTEAFF.

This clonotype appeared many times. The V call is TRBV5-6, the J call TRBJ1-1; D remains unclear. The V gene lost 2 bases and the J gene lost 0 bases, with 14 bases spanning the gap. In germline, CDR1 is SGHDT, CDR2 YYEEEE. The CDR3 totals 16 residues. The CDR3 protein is CASSLGGRTMNTEAFF. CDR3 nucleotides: TGTGCCAGCAGCTTAGGCGGTCGGACTATGAACACTGAAGCTTTCTTT.

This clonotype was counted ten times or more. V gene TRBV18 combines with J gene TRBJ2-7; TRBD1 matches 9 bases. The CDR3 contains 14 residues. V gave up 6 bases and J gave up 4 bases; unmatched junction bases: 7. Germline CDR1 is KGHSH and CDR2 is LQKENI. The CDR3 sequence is CASSLGTGRYEQYF. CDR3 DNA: TGTGCCAGCTCCCTGGGGACAGGGAGATACGAGCAGTACTTC. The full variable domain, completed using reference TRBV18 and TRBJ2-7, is NAGVMQNPRHLVRRRGQEARLRCSPMKGHSHVYWYRQLPEEGLKFMVYLQKENIIDESGMPKERFSAEFPKEGPSILRIQQVVRGDSAAYFCASSLGTGRYEQYFGPGTRLTVT.

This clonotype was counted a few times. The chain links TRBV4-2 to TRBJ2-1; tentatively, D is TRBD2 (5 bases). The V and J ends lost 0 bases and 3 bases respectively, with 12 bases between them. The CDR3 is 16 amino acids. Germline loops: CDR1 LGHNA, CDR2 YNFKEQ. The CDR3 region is CASSQDSDFLYNEQFF. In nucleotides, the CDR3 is TGTGCCAGCAGCCAAGATTCGGACTTTCTCTACAATGAGCAGTTCTTC.

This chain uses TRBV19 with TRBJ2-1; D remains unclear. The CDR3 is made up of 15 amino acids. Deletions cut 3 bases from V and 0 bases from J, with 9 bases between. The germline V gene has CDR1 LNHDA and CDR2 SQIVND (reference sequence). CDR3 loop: CASSISLSSYNEQFF. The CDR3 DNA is TGTGCCAGTAGTATTTCCCTAAGCTCCTACAATGAGCAGTTCTTC.

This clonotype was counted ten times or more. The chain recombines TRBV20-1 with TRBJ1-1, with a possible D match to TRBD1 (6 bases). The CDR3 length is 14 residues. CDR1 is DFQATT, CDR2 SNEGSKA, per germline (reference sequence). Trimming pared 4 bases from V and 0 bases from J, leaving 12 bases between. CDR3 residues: CSAIDRLLNTEAFF. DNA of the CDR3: TGCAGTGCTATCGACAGGCTCCTGAACACTGAAGCTTTCTTT.

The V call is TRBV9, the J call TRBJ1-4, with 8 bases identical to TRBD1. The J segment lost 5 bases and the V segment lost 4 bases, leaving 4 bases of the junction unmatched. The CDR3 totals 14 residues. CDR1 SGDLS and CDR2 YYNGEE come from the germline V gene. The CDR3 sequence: CASSYGQGNEKLFF. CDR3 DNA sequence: TGTGCCAGCAGCTACGGACAGGGCAATGAAAAACTGTTTTTT.

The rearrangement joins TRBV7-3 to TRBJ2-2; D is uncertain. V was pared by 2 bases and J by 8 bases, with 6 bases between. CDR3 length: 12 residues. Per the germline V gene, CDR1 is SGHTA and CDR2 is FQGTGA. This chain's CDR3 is CASSLGVGELFF. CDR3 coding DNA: TGTGCCAGCAGCTTAGGGGTGGGGGAGCTGTTTTTT. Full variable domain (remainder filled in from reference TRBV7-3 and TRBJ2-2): GAGVSQTPSNKVTEKGKYVELRCDPISGHTALYWYRQSLGQGPEFLIYFQGTGAADDSGLPNDRFFAVRPEGSVSTLKIQRTERGDSAVYLCASSLGVGELFFGEGSRLTVL.

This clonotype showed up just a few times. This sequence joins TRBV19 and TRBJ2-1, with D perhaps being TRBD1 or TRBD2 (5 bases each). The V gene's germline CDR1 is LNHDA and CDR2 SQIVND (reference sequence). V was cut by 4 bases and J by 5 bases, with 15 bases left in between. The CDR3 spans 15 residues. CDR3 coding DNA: TGTGCCAGTAGTACAAGGACGGGACGGAACAATGAGCAGTTCTTC. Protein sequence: CASSTRTGRNNEQFF.

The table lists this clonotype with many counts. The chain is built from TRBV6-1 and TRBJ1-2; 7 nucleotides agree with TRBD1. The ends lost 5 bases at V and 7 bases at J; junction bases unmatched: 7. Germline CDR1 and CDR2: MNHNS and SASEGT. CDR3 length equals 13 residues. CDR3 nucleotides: TGTGCCAGCAGTCCCCATCAGGGGGTTGGCTACACCTTC. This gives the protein CASSPHQGVGYTF.

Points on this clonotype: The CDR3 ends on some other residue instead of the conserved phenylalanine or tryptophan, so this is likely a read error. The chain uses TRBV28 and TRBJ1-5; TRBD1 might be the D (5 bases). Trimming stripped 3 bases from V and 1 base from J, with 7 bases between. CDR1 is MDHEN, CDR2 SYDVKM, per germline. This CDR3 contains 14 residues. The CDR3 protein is CASSFWGSNQPQHL. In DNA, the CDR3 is TGTGCCAGCAGTTTTTGGGGGAGCAATCAGCCCCAGCATCTC.

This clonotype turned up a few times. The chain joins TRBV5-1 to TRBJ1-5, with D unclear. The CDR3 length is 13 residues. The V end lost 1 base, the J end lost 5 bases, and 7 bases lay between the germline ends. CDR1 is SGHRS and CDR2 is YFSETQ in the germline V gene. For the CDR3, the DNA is TGCGCCAGCAGCTTGATGTCCGATCAGCCCCAGCATTTT. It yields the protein CASSLMSDQPQHF.

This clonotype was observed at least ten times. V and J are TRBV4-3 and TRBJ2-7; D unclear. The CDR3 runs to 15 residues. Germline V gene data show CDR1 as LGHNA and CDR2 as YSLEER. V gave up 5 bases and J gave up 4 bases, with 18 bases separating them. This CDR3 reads CASSYRRGSGYEQYF. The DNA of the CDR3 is TGCGCCAGCAGCTATCGGCGTGGCAGTGGGTACGAGCAGTACTTC.

The CDR3 DNA follows: TGCAGTGCTAGAGATCAGGGCTATAATTCACCCCTCCACTTT. It codes for CSARDQGYNSPLHF. V gene TRBV20-1 combines with J gene TRBJ1-6; D may be TRBD1 (5 bases). The CDR3 is 14 amino acids. Deletions cut 0 bases from V and 3 bases from J, with 6 bases between. The germline CDR1 and CDR2 sequences are DFQATT and SNEGSKA (reference sequence).

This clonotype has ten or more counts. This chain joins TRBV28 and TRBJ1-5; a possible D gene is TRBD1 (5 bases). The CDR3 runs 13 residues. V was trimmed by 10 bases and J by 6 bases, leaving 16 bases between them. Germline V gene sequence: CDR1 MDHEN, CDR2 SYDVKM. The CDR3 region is CAITEAGGQPQHF. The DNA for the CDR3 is TGTGCCATCACAGAGGCGGGGGGTCAGCCCCAGCATTTT.

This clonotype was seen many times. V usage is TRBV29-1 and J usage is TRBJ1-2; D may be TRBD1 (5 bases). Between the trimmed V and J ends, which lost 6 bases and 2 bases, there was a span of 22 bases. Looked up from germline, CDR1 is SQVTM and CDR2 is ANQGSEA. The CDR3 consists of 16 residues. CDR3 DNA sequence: TGCAGCGTGGGGAGAGGACAAGGGGAGAGAAACTATGGCTACACCTTC. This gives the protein CSVGRGQGERNYGYTF.

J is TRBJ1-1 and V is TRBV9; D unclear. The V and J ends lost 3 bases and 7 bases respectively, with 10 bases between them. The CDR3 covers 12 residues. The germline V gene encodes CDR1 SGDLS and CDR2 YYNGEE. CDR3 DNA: TGTGCCAGCAGCGGAGCCTTTGGTGAAGCTTTCTTT. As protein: CASSGAFGEAFF.

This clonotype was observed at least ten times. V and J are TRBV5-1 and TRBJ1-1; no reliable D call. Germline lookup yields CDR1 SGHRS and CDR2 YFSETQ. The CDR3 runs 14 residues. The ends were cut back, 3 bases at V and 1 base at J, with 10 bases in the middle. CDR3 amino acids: CASSSHTANTEAFF. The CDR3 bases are TGCGCCAGCAGCTCCCACACGGCGAACACTGAAGCTTTCTTT.

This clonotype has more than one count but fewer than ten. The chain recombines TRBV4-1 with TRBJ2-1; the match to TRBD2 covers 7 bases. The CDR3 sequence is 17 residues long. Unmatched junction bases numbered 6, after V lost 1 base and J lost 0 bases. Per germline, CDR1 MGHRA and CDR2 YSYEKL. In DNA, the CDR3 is TGCGCCAGCAGCCAAGGCCCGGGAGGTAGCTCCTACAATGAGCAGTTCTTC. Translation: CASSQGPGGSSYNEQFF.

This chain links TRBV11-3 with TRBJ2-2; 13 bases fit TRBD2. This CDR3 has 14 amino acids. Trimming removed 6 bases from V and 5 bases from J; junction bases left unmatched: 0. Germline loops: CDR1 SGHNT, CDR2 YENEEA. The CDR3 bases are TGTGCCAGCAGGACTAGCGGGGGGACCGGGGAGCTGTTTTTT. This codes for CASRTSGGTGELFF.